Listed here are 17 T cell receptor beta chains from one sample, sequenced in a study of cytomegalovirus exposure and HLA in healthy donors. PCR used 60 Vbeta primers and 13 Jbeta primers. TCRdb's copy holds only in-frame clones and misses some; the assay was immunoSEQ multiplex PCR. The table has 100,000 to 120,000 clones, roughly 71% seen once; the top ten hold about 8.6%. The sample consisted of PBMCs. These receptors all stem from a man aged 18 to 29 in good health and CMV-seropositive.

The chain employs TRBV7-2 and TRBJ2-2; 10 positions agree with TRBD1. V lost 4 bases, J lost 4 bases, and 3 bases stayed unmatched. The CDR3 totals 15 residues. Germline-derived CDR1 and CDR2 are SGHTA and FQGNSA. In DNA form, the CDR3 reads TGTGCCAGCAGCTGGGGACAGGGGACCACCGGGGAGCTGTTTTTT. Amino acids: CASSWGQGTTGELFF.

V and J are TRBV5-4 and TRBJ2-5, with a weak D call TRBD1 (6 bases). The CDR3 loop spans 16 amino acids. Germline CDR1 reads SGHNT; CDR2 reads YYREEE (reference sequence). V was clipped by 0 bases and J by 4 bases, with 16 bases between them. CDR3 loop: CASSLATARGGETQYF. CDR3 DNA sequence: TGTGCCAGCAGCTTGGCCACGGCAAGAGGGGGAGAGACCCAGTACTTC.

This sequence joins TRBV5-4 and TRBJ1-6; TRBD1 might be the D (6 bases). The length of the CDR3 is 15 residues. Looked up from germline, CDR1 is SGHNT and CDR2 is YYREEE (reference sequence). The V end was cut by 7 bases, the J end by 7 bases, with 18 bases between. CDR3 residues: CASSGQRDLNSPLHF. For the CDR3, the DNA is TGTGCCAGCTCCGGACAGCGAGATTTAAATTCACCCCTCCACTTT.

The rearrangement links TRBV19 to TRBJ1-2; maybe TRBD1 (6 bases). The length of the CDR3 is 12 residues. V was shortened by 6 bases and J by 2 bases, with 7 bases between the two germline ends. The germline V gene has CDR1 LNHDA and CDR2 SQIVND (reference sequence). CDR3 nucleotides: TGTGCCAGTAGCGGACAGAACTATGGCTACACCTTC. Translation: CASSGQNYGYTF.

V is TRBV19 and J is TRBJ2-1; D is possibly TRBD1 (8 bases). Germline V gives CDR1 LNHDA, CDR2 SQIVND (reference sequence). This CDR3 spans 15 amino acids. V lost 5 bases to trimming and J lost 12 bases, with 23 bases between them. The CDR3 here is CASSPRGAGGGGQFF. CDR3 coding DNA: TGTGCCAGTAGTCCGAGGGGGGCAGGGGGCGGGGGGCAGTTCTTC.

Only one count was recorded for this clone. The chain uses TRBV28 and TRBJ2-7; 8 bases match TRBD1. V gave up 8 bases and J gave up 5 bases; unmatched junction bases: 5. Germline CDR1 MDHEN, CDR2 SYDVKM. The CDR3 runs 12 residues. Written as DNA, the CDR3 is TGTGCCAGCCGACAGGGGTTGAACGAGCAGTACTTC. Protein: CASRQGLNEQYF.

V is TRBV12-5 and J is TRBJ1-1, with 8 nucleotides matching TRBD1. The CDR3 is made up of 14 amino acids. Trimming took 5 bases from V and 1 from J; bases not matched to a gene: 3. CDR1 and CDR2 (germline): LGHNT, FRNRAP. CDR3 sequence reads: CASGKGTGNTEAFF. For the CDR3, the DNA is TGTGCTAGTGGTAAGGGGACAGGGAACACTGAAGCTTTCTTT. The entire variable domain, with the rest obtained from reference TRBV12-5 and TRBJ1-1, is as follows: DARVTQTPRHKVTEMGQEVTMRCQPILGHNTVFWYRQTMMQGLELLAYFRNRAPLDDSGMPKDRFSAEMPDATLATLKIQPSEPRDSAVYFCASGKGTGNTEAFFGQGTRLTVV.

The J gene is TRBJ1-1, the V gene TRBV7-9; possible D gene TRBD1, 5 bases. The CDR3 length is 16 residues. The ends were cut back, 5 bases at V and 1 base at J, with 17 bases in the middle. CDR1 is SEHNR, CDR2 FQNEAQ, per germline (reference sequence). The CDR3 sequence is CASSGGDIGKNTEAFF. In nucleotides, the CDR3 is TGTGCCAGCAGCGGGGGGGATATAGGTAAGAACACTGAAGCTTTCTTT.

The gene calls are TRBV7-9 and TRBJ1-6; D not resolved. The CDR3 sequence is 16 residues long. Trimming pared 2 bases from V and 4 bases from J, leaving 12 bases between. Germline V gene lookup returns CDR1 SEHNR and CDR2 FQNEAQ (reference sequence). CDR3 bases: TGTGCCAGCAGCTTATCGGGGTCCCAATATAATTCACCCCTCCACTTT. As protein: CASSLSGSQYNSPLHF.

The chain has TRBV5-5 and TRBJ1-1; D possibly corresponds to TRBD1 (5 bases). V dropped 3 bases and J dropped 6 bases, with 12 bases sitting between them. This CDR3 is built from 13 residues. CDR1 and CDR2 from the germline V gene are SGHKS and YYEKEE (reference sequence). CDR3 bases: TGTGCCAGCAGCTGGGGGGTATCGGCTGAAGCTTTCTTT. Protein sequence: CASSWGVSAEAFF.

This chain connects TRBV19 to TRBJ1-2, with D possibly TRBD1 on 6 matching bases. The CDR3 runs to 14 residues. Trimming stripped 6 bases from V and 0 bases from J, with 11 bases between. Germline V lookup: CDR1 LNHDA, CDR2 SQIVND (reference sequence). In nucleotides, the CDR3 is TGTGCCAGTAGGTCCAGGGGAGCTAACTATGGCTACACCTTC. The encoded protein is CASRSRGANYGYTF.

The V and J genes are TRBV2 and TRBJ2-7, with a weak D call TRBD2 (7 bases). Germline V gene lookup returns CDR1 SNHLY and CDR2 FYNNEI. V was clipped by 4 bases and J by 3 bases, with 10 bases between them. This CDR3 has 13 residues. This chain's CDR3 is CASSGGGGYEQYV. In nucleotides, the CDR3 is TGTGCCAGCAGTGGAGGGGGGGGCTACGAGCAGTACGTC.

The chain links TRBV7-6 to TRBJ2-5; TRBD1 is a possible D gene (5 bases). Germline V gene data show CDR1 as SGHVS and CDR2 as FNYEAQ. V gave up 1 base and J gave up 4 bases, with 13 bases separating them. The CDR3 has 15 residues. The CDR3 is CASSLVYFRVETQYF. CDR3 DNA: TGTGCCAGCAGCTTAGTCTATTTCAGGGTAGAGACCCAGTACTTC.

V is TRBV5-4 and J is TRBJ2-5; no clear D. The V end was cut by 4 bases, the J end by 3 bases, with 13 bases between. The CDR3 covers 14 residues. Germline V gene data show CDR1 as SGHNT and CDR2 as YYREEE (reference sequence). The CDR3 loop reads CASSNPAGEETQYF. The DNA for the CDR3 is TGTGCCAGCAGCAACCCGGCAGGCGAAGAGACCCAGTACTTC.

V usage is TRBV27 and J usage is TRBJ2-7, with TRBD1 matching 7 bases. V was pared by 3 bases and J by 5 bases, with 4 bases of the junction left unmatched. Germline V CDR1 and CDR2: MNHEY, SMNVEV (reference sequence). The CDR3 totals 13 residues. CDR3: CASSFRQGHEQYF. CDR3 coding DNA: TGTGCCAGCAGTTTCAGACAGGGCCACGAGCAGTACTTC.

The chain combines TRBV28 with TRBJ2-1; 9 positions match TRBD1. CDR3 length: 15 residues. V was clipped by 4 bases and J by 4 bases; unmatched bases: 5. Germline V gives CDR1 MDHEN, CDR2 SYDVKM. The CDR3 bases are TGTGCCAGCAGTTCCCGACAGGGGGTATACAATGAGCAGTTCTTC. As protein: CASSSRQGVYNEQFF.

This chain links TRBV7-3 with TRBJ2-1; tentatively, D is TRBD2 (5 bases). Per germline, CDR1 SGHTA and CDR2 FQGTGA. The V end was cut by 8 bases, the J end by 8 bases, with 16 bases between. CDR3 length: 13 residues. In DNA form, the CDR3 reads TGTGCCAGCTCCGGCAACGGGGTCCATGAGCAGTTCTTC. Encoded protein: CASSGNGVHEQFF.